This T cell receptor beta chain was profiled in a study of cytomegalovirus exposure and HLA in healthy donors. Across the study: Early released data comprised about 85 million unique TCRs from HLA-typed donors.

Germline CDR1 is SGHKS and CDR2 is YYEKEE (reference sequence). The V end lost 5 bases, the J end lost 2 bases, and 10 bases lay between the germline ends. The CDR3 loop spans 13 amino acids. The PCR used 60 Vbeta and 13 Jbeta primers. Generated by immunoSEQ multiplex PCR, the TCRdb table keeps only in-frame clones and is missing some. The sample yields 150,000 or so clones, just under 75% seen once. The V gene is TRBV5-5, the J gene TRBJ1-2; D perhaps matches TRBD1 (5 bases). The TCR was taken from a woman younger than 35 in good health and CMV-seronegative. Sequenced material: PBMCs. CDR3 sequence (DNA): TGTGCCAGCAGTCCACAGGAGAACTATGGCTACACCTTC. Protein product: CASSPQENYGYTF.